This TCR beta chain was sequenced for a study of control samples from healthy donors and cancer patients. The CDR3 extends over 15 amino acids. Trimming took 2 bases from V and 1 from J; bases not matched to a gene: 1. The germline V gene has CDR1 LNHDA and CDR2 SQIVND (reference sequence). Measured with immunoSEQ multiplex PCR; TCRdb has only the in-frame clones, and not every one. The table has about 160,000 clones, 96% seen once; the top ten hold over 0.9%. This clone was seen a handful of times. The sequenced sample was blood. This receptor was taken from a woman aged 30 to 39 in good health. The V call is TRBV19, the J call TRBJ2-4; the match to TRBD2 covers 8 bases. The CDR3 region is CASSIREGAKNIQYF. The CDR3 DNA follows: TGTGCCAGTAGTATACGGGAGGGGGCCAAAAACATTCAGTACTTC.